The clone carrying this TCR beta chain appeared a single time. Antigen unknown. The data originate from a study of cytomegalovirus exposure and HLA in healthy donors. The study's findings and limits: Immune exposure was documented only through CMV serostatus. A later analysis, which compared TCR beta chains of equal frequency, found the HLA-associated ones more clonally expanded. A later analysis reportedly found that, within productive TCRs, an Asian-associated ancestry cluster had fewer N-insertions than the mean observed across the roughly 700 donors. Association of 16,951 TCR beta sequences with HLA alleles was found at 0.05 false discovery rate in a later analysis.

PCR employed 60 Vbeta and 13 Jbeta primers. Generated by immunoSEQ multiplex PCR, the TCRdb table keeps only in-frame clones and is missing some. In the table there are approximately 140,000 clones, about 77% of which are singletons. From germline, CDR1 is SGDLS and CDR2 YYNGEE. The V gene end was trimmed by 7 bases and the J gene end by 7 bases; junction bases not matched to a gene: 19. The CDR3 runs 19 residues. V usage is TRBV9 and J usage is TRBJ2-1; 14 bases fit TRBD2. The source material was PBMCs. This sequence originates from a female donor in good health and CMV-seronegative. The CDR3, as DNA: TGTGCCAGCTCAAAGGGGGGACTAGCGGGAGAGCCGCCTAATAATGAGCAGTTCTTC. Translating it yields CASSKGGLAGEPPNNEQFF.